Given below is one T cell receptor (beta chain) in context. Original methodology: The authors estimated nucleated cell counts from reference gene primer amplification. The protocol was immunoSEQ multiplex PCR, while the TCRdb copy is restricted to in-frame clones and leaves out a portion. Clone size and the V and J calls come from that table; the DNA yielded D and trimming. The sample shows 300,000 to 350,000 clones, roughly 90% of them seen only once. Unmatched junction bases numbered 4, after V lost 4 bases and J lost 2 bases. CDR3 size: 15 residues. Germline loops: CDR1 LGHNA, CDR2 YSLEER. The data belong to a study of blood T cell repertoires in COVID-19. Turning to the study itself: Acute and convalescent COVID-19 specimens originated in the United States, Italy and Spain. The cDNA or gDNA used as material had been derived from T cells, B-cell-depleted T cells, or PBMCs.

What was sequenced was peripheral blood. This receptor was taken from a man aged 18 to 29 with active or convalescent COVID-19. The chain employs TRBV4-3 and TRBJ1-2; TRBD1 matches 10 bases. The CDR3 DNA reads as TGCGCCAGCAGCCCTTCGGACAGGGGGAACTATGGCTACACCTTC. This codes for CASSPSDRGNYGYTF.